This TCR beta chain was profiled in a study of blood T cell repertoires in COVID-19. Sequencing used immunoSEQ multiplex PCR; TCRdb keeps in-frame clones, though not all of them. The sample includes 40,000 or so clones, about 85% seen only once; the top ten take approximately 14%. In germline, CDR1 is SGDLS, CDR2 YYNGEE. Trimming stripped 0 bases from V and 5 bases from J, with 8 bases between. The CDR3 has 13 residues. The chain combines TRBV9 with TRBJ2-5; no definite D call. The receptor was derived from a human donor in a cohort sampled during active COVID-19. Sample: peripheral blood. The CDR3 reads CASSVAPRETQYF. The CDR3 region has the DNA TGTGCCAGCAGCGTAGCCCCCAGGGAGACCCAGTACTTC. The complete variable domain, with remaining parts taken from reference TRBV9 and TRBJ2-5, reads DSGVTQTPKHLITATGQRVTLRCSPRSGDLSVYWYQQSLDQGLQFLIQYYNGEERAKGNILERFSAQQFPDLHSELNLSSLELGDSALYFCASSVAPRETQYFGPGTRLLVL.